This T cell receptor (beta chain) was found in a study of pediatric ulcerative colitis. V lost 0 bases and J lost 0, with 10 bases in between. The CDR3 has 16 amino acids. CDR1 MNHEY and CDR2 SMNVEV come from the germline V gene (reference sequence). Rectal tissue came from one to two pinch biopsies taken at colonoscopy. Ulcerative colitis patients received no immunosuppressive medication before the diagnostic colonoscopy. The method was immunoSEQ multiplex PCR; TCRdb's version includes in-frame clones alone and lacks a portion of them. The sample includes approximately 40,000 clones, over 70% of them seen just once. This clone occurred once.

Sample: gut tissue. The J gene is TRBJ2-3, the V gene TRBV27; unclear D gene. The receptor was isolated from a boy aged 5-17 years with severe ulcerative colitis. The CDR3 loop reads CASSLSGRRSTDTQYF. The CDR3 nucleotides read TGTGCCAGCAGTTTATCGGGAAGACGGAGCACAGATACGCAGTATTTT.